The 26 T cell receptor beta chains reported below all come from one sample, sequenced in a study of CD8 T cells in ankylosing spondylitis (dated by TCRdb to between 2016 and 2019). Library method: 5' RACE. The run used an Illumina HiSeq 2500. TCRdb ran its own pipeline on the public reads, namely fastp trimming at Q25 and MiXCR clone calling, and kept in-frame beta chains. When rows share a CDR3 protein, they turn into one entry using the most common DNA and genes. The sample table lists under 170,000 distinct CDR3 sequences, 40% to 50% of them with a count of one. The ten largest clones add up to about 15% of the sample. The specimen sequenced was synovial fluid, either unsorted or a sorted T cell fraction (not recorded which). All receptors derive from a male donor with ankylosing spondylitis.

At least ten counts were recorded for this clonotype. This rearrangement joins TRBV10-3 to TRBJ2-3; 9 nucleotides match TRBD2. The CDR3 contains 16 residues. V was clipped by 3 bases and J by 1 base; unmatched bases: 5. The germline gives CDR1 ENHRY, CDR2 SYGVKD. The CDR3 bases are TGTGCCATCAGTGAAGTAGCGGGGGCTGGCACAGATACGCAGTATTTT. It specifies CAISEVAGAGTDTQYF.

In its sample, this clonotype was seen many times. CDR3 coding DNA: TGCGCCAGCAGCTTTTGGACGGGGAACACCGGGGAGCTGTTTTTT. Its translation: CASSFWTGNTGELFF. V gene TRBV5-1 combines with J gene TRBJ2-2; unclear D gene. This CDR3 region has 15 residues. Germline assignment: CDR1 SGHRS and CDR2 YFSETQ. Trimming removed 2 bases from V and 1 base from J, with 9 bases in between.

The chain recombines TRBV4-2 with TRBJ1-6; D possibly corresponds to TRBD1 (6 bases). The V end was cut by 3 bases, the J end by 9 bases, with 12 bases between. This CDR3 region has 14 residues. Germline values: CDR1 LGHNA, CDR2 YNFKEQ. The CDR3, as DNA: TGTGCCAGCAGCCACGGACAGTTTCTTTCACCCCTCCACTTT. Amino acid sequence: CASSHGQFLSPLHF.

This chain uses TRBV18 with TRBJ1-5; unclear D gene. V was cut by 6 bases and J by 3 bases, with 9 bases left in between. This CDR3 is 13 amino acids long. Germline-derived CDR1 and CDR2 are KGHSH and LQKENI. CDR3 residues: CASSRDFNQPQHF. The CDR3 bases are TGTGCCAGCTCTCGAGACTTCAATCAGCCCCAGCATTTT.

The chain combines TRBV5-1 with TRBJ2-3; weak D call: TRBD1 (5 bases). Deletions cut 0 bases from V and 2 bases from J, with 10 bases between. The CDR3 has 15 residues. Germline V gene sequence: CDR1 SGHRS, CDR2 YFSETQ. CDR3 nucleotides: TGCGCCAGCAGCTTGGGACAGCTTATCACAGATACGCAGTATTTT. Residues: CASSLGQLITDTQYF.

The chain is built from TRBV6-1 and TRBJ2-2, with 8 bases aligning to TRBD2. CDR3 size: 17 residues. With 6 bases clipped from V and 3 bases from J, the junction kept 12 bases outside the gene matches. Germline V lookup: CDR1 MNHNS, CDR2 SASEGT. In DNA form, the CDR3 reads TGTGCCAGCAGACCCCGGGGGGGGAGAGCGGACACCGGGGAGCTGTTTTTT. It translates to CASRPRGGRADTGELFF.

The chain has TRBV11-2 and TRBJ1-2; 7 nucleotides align to TRBD1. This CDR3 spans 16 amino acids. J gave up 4 bases and V 3 bases, and 11 bases lay outside the gene matches. Germline CDR1 is SGHAT and CDR2 is FQNNGV. The CDR3 DNA sequence: TGTGCCAGCAGCTTCCTGACAGGGTTGCTCGGCTATGGCTACACCTTC. It yields the protein CASSFLTGLLGYGYTF.

This clonotype is categorized as medium-sized (0.01 to 0.1%). This rearrangement joins TRBV7-7 to TRBJ2-5; maybe TRBD2 (6 bases). Deletions cut 1 base from V and 7 bases from J, with 22 bases between. Germline V gene lookup returns CDR1 SSHAT and CDR2 FNYEAQ (reference sequence). The CDR3 spans 17 residues. The chain's CDR3 is CASSLEGGAGPSGTQYF. For the CDR3, the DNA is TGTGCCAGCAGCTTAGAAGGAGGTGCGGGGCCTTCGGGGACCCAGTACTTC.

In this sample, this clonotype turned up a few times. The genes are TRBV20-1 and TRBJ2-3; perhaps TRBD2 as D (6 bases). The CDR3 is 15 residues long. From germline, CDR1 is DFQATT and CDR2 SNEGSKA (reference sequence). V was clipped by 5 bases and J by 6 bases, with 21 bases between them. CDR3: CSAPRDAWRADTQYF. The CDR3 nucleotides are TGCAGTGCTCCGAGGGACGCCTGGAGGGCGGATACGCAGTATTTT.

This clonotype showed up just a few times. CDR3 protein: CASSSAGLELEETQYF. The CDR3 DNA is TGTGCCAGCAGCTCCGCCGGGCTAGAACTGGAAGAGACCCAGTACTTC. The chain recombines TRBV7-8 with TRBJ2-5; D call uncertain. V lost 4 bases and J lost 3, with 18 bases in between. The CDR3 totals 16 residues. CDR1 is SGHVS, CDR2 FQNEAQ, per germline.

This chain uses TRBV6-5 with TRBJ2-1; 9 nucleotides match TRBD2. Germline-derived CDR1 and CDR2 are MNHEY and SVGAGI. CDR3 length equals 15 residues. V lost 5 bases to trimming and J lost 4 bases; unmatched junction nucleotides: 6. CDR3 bases: TGTGCCAGCAGTACTGTGGCGGGGGGGTACAATGAGCAGTTCTTC. This gives the protein CASSTVAGGYNEQFF.

This clonotype was counted many times. V usage is TRBV27 and J usage is TRBJ2-1; TRBD2 matches 7 bases. There are 16 residues in the CDR3. Germline-derived CDR1 and CDR2 are MNHEY and SMNVEV (reference sequence). The trim removed 1 base at V and 0 bases at J, leaving 3 bases unmatched. The CDR3 bases are TGTGCCAGCAGTTTATGGGGCGGGGGCTCCTACAATGAGCAGTTCTTC. Its protein product is CASSLWGGGSYNEQFF.

The chain couples TRBV12-3 or TRBV12-4 to TRBJ2-2, with no clear D. The length of the CDR3 is 16 residues. The V and J ends lost 6 bases and 7 bases respectively, with 21 bases between them. The CDR3 DNA reads as TGTGCCAGCAGCGACGGGCCCGCCGAGCTCCACGGGGAGCTGTTTTTT. Protein sequence: CASSDGPAELHGELFF.

V and J are TRBV29-1 and TRBJ2-1; D gene unclear. Trimming stripped 6 bases from V and 0 bases from J, with 9 bases between. This CDR3 contains 13 residues. The germline V gene has CDR1 SQVTM and CDR2 ANQGSEA. The CDR3 reads CSVDESSYNEQFF. CDR3 bases: TGCAGCGTGGACGAGAGCTCCTACAATGAGCAGTTCTTC.

J is TRBJ1-1 and V is TRBV11-2; no clear D gene. CDR1 and CDR2 from the germline V gene are SGHAT and FQNNGV. Trimming removed 1 base at V and 1 base at J, with 10 bases between. This CDR3 is built from 15 residues. The CDR3 sequence is CASSLGRLKNTEAFF. CDR3 in DNA: TGTGCCAGCAGCTTAGGACGGCTCAAGAACACTGAAGCTTTCTTT.

This clonotype was observed a few times. The chain recombines TRBV6-1 with TRBJ2-1; TRBD2 matches 12 bases. The CDR3 has 16 residues. Looked up from germline, CDR1 is MNHNS and CDR2 is SASEGT. V lost 6 bases, J lost 8 bases, and 11 bases stayed unmatched. The CDR3 here is CASRSPGLAGLHEQFF. The CDR3 bases are TGTGCCAGCAGATCCCCGGGACTAGCGGGTCTGCATGAGCAGTTCTTC.

The rearrangement links TRBV29-1 to TRBJ2-1, with D possibly called TRBD1 or TRBD2 (5 bases each). Germline CDR1 and CDR2: SQVTM and ANQGSEA. There are 13 residues in the CDR3. V was trimmed by 2 bases and J by 1 base, leaving 6 bases between them. For the CDR3, the DNA is TGCAGCGTTGAATGGGGGTCCTACAATGAGCAGTTCTTC. Translation: CSVEWGSYNEQFF.

The chain links TRBV4-3 to TRBJ2-1; 12 bases fit TRBD2. CDR3 size: 19 residues. V lost 0 bases, J lost 6 bases, and 12 bases stayed unmatched. Germline-derived CDR1 and CDR2 are LGHNA and YSLEER. The CDR3 region has the DNA TGCGCCAGCAGCCAAGATCTAAGGCCTAGCGGGAGGGGGGGCAATGAGCAGTTCTTC. Its protein product is CASSQDLRPSGRGGNEQFF.

The CDR3 reads CASSLRAGESAYEQYF. The CDR3 nucleotides read TGTGCCAGCAGTTTACGAGCGGGGGAGAGCGCCTACGAGCAGTACTTC. This chain joins TRBV28 and TRBJ2-7; 8 bases are shared with TRBD2. After removal of 2 bases from V and 2 bases from J, the junction contained 8 bases not matched to a gene. The germline gives CDR1 MDHEN, CDR2 SYDVKM. The CDR3 length is 16 residues.

This clonotype has ten or more counts. The rearrangement links TRBV7-9 to TRBJ1-1; 7 bases map to TRBD1. V was clipped by 5 bases and J by 6 bases; unmatched bases: 3. CDR1 and CDR2 (germline): SEHNR, FQNEAQ (reference sequence). The CDR3 is 12 amino acids. This CDR3 is CASSAGTAEAFF. CDR3 nucleotides: TGTGCCAGCAGCGCGGGGACAGCTGAAGCTTTCTTT. The full variable domain, rest sourced from reference TRBV7-9 and TRBJ1-1, is DTGVSQNPRHKITKRGQNVTFRCDPISEHNRLYWYRQTLGQGPEFLTYFQNEAQLEKSRLLSDRFSAERPKGSFSTLEIQRTEQGDSAMYLCASSAGTAEAFFGQGTRLTVV.

This sequence joins TRBV10-3 and TRBJ2-5, with a weak D call TRBD2 (5 bases). CDR1 is ENHRY and CDR2 is SYGVKD in the germline V gene. V was shortened by 4 bases and J by 6 bases, with 12 bases between the two germline ends. The CDR3 length is 13 residues. CDR3 sequence reads: CAISGRPMKTQYF. The DNA for the CDR3 is TGTGCCATCAGTGGGAGGCCTATGAAGACCCAGTACTTC.

This clonotype was seen a handful of times. The J gene is TRBJ2-4, the V gene TRBV27; D uncertain. The CDR3 length is 14 residues. CDR1 is MNHEY, CDR2 SMNVEV, per germline (reference sequence). V lost 6 bases, J lost 0 bases, and 9 bases lay in between. This chain's CDR3 is CASSDLLAKNIQYF. The CDR3 DNA follows: TGTGCCAGCAGCGACCTTCTAGCCAAAAACATTCAGTACTTC.

The gene calls are TRBV27 and TRBJ2-5; D not certain. Germline V CDR1 and CDR2: MNHEY, SMNVEV (reference sequence). The CDR3 spans 14 residues. V lost 5 bases to trimming and J lost 2 bases, with 12 bases between them. The CDR3 loop is CASSREVDQETQYF. The CDR3 DNA is TGTGCCAGCAGTAGAGAAGTGGATCAAGAGACCCAGTACTTC.

This sequence joins TRBV20-1 and TRBJ2-1; D not resolved. The ends were cut back, 0 bases at V and 0 bases at J, with 9 bases in the middle. The CDR3 covers 15 residues. Germline CDR1 is DFQATT and CDR2 is SNEGSKA (reference sequence). The CDR3 sequence is CSARDLVVSYNEQFF. As DNA, the CDR3 is TGCAGTGCTAGAGATCTGGTAGTCTCCTACAATGAGCAGTTCTTC.

The chain links TRBV3-1 to TRBJ2-2, with unresolved D. Trimming stripped 2 bases from V and 0 bases from J, with 7 bases between. CDR1 and CDR2 (germline): LGHDT, YNNKEL (reference sequence). The CDR3 totals 15 residues. This chain's CDR3 is CASSQWASNTGELFF. The CDR3 DNA reads as TGTGCCAGCAGCCAATGGGCCTCGAACACCGGGGAGCTGTTTTTT.

The count of this clonotype is one. This chain links TRBV7-9 with TRBJ2-1, with a possible D match to TRBD2 (5 bases). The germline V and J ends were trimmed by 8 bases and 8 bases, with 10 bases remaining between them. Germline-derived CDR1 and CDR2 are SEHNR and FQNEAQ (reference sequence). There are 11 residues in the CDR3. CDR3 residues: CASRDYDEQFF. CDR3 bases: TGTGCCAGCCGTGACTATGATGAGCAGTTCTTC.